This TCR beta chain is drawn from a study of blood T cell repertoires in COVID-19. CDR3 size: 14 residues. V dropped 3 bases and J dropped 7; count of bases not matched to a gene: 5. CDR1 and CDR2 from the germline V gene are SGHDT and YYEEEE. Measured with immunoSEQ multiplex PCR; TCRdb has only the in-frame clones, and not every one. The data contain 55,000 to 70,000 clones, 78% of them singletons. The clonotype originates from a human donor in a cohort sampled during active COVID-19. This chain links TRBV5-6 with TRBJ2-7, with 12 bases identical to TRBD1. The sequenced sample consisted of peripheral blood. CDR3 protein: CASSWDRGRWEQYF. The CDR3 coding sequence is TGTGCCAGCAGCTGGGACAGGGGGCGGTGGGAGCAGTACTTC. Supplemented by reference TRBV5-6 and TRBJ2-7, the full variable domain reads DAGVTQSPTHLIKTRGQQVTLRCSPKSGHDTVSWYQQALGQGPQFIFQYYEEEERQRGNFPDRFSGHQFPNYSSELNVNALLLGDSALYLCASSWDRGRWEQYFGPGTRLTVT.